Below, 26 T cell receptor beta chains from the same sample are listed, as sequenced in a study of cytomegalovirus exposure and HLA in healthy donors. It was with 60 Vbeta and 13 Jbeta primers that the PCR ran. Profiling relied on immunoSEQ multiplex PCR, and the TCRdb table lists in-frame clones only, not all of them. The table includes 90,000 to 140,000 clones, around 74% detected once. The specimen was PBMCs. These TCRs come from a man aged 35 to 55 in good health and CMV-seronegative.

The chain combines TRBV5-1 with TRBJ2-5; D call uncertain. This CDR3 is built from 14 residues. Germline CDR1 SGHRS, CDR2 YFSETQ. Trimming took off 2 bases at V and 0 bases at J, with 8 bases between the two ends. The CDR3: CASSFKNNQETQYF. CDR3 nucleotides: TGCGCCAGCAGCTTCAAAAACAACCAAGAGACCCAGTACTTC.

The CDR3 DNA reads TGTGCCAGTACCCCGACAGGGATGAACACTGAAGCTTTCTTT. Amino acids: CASTPTGMNTEAFF. This chain uses TRBV19 with TRBJ1-1, with 7 positions matching TRBD1. This CDR3 has 14 residues. Germline lookup yields CDR1 LNHDA and CDR2 SQIVND (reference sequence). J was trimmed by 0 bases and V by 7 bases; bases with no gene match: 5.

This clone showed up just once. CDR3 sequence (DNA): TGTGCCAGCAGCCTGACAGGGCAGAATGGCTACACCTTC. Amino acid sequence: CASSLTGQNGYTF. The chain uses TRBV2 and TRBJ1-2; 7 bases align to TRBD1. Unmatched junction bases numbered 7, after V lost 6 bases and J lost 6 bases. The CDR3 has 13 residues. Germline CDR1 is SNHLY and CDR2 is FYNNEI.

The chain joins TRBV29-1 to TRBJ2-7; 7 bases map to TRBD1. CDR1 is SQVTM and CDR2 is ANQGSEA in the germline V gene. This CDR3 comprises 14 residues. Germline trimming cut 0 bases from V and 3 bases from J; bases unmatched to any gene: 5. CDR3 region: CSVEDRQGVYEQYF. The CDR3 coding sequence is TGCAGCGTTGAAGATCGGCAGGGGGTCTACGAGCAGTACTTC.

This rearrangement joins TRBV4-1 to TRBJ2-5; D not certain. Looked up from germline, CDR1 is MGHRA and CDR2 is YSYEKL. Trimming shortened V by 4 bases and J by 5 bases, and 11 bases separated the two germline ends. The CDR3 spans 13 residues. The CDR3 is CASSRLSGETQYF. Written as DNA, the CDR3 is TGCGCCAGCAGCCGCCTGTCCGGGGAGACCCAGTACTTC.

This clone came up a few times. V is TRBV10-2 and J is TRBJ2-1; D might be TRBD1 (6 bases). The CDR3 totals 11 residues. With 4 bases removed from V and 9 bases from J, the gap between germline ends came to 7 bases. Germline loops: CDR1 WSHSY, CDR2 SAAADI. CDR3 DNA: TGCGCCAGCAGTGTAGGGGGTGAGCAGTTCTTC. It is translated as CASSVGGEQFF.

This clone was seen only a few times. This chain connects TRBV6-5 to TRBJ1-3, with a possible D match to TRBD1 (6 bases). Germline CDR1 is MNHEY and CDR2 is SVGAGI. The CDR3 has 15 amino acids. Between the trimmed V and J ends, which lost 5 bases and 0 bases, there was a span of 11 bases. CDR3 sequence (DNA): TGTGCCAGCAGTCAGCAGGGGAACTCTGGAAACACCATATATTTT. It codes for CASSQQGNSGNTIYF.

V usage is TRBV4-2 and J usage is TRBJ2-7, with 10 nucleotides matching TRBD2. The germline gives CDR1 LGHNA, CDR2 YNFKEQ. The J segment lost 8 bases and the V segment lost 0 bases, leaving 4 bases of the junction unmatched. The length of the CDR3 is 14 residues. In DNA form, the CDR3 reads TGTGCCAGCAGCCAAGACACTAGCGGGAAGAAGCAGTACTTC. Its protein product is CASSQDTSGKKQYF.

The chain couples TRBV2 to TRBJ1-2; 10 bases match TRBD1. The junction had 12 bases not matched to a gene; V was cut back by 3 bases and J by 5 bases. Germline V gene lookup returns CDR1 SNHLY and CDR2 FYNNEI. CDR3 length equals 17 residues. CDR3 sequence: CASSDYRLTGGRYGYTF. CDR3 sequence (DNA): TGTGCCAGCAGTGACTACCGACTGACAGGGGGCCGGTATGGCTACACCTTC.

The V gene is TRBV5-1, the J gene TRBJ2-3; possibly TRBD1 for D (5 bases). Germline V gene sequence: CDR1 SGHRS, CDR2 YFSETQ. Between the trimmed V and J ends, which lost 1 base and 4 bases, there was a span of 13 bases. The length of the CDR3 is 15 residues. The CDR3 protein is CASSLYGAVADTQYF. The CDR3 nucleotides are TGCGCCAGCAGCTTGTATGGGGCGGTGGCAGATACGCAGTATTTT.

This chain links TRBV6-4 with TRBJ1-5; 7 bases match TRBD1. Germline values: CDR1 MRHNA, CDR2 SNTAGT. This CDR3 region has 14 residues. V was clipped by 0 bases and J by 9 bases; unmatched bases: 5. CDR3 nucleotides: TGTGCCAGCAGTGACTCCCTTTGGACAGGGCCCCAGCATTTT. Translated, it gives CASSDSLWTGPQHF.

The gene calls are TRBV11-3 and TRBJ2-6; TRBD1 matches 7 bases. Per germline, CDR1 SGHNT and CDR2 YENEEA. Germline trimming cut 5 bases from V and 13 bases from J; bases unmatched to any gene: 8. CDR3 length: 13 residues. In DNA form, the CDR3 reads TGTGCCAGCAGCCTTGGGACAGCCGGGGTCCTGACTTTC. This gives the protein CASSLGTAGVLTF.

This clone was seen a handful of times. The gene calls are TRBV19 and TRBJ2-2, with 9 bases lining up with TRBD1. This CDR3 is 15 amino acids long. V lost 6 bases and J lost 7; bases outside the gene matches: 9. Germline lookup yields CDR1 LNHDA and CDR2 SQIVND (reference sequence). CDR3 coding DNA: TGTGCCAGTAGCACTACAGGGGGCATCGGCGGGGAGCTGTTTTTT. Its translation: CASSTTGGIGGELFF.

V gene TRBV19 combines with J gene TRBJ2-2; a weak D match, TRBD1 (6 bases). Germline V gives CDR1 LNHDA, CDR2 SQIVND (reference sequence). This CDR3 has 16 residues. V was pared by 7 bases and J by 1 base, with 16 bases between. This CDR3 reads CASTNPQGRNTGELFF. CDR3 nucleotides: TGTGCCAGTACCAACCCCCAGGGGCGGAACACCGGGGAGCTGTTTTTT.

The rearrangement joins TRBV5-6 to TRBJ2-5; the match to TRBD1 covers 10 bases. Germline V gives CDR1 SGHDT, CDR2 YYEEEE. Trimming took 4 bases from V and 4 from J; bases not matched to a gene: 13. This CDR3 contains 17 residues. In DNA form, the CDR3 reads TGTGCCAGCAGCCTAGAGACAGGGGGCGCGATGATAGAGACCCAGTACTTC. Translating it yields CASSLETGGAMIETQYF.

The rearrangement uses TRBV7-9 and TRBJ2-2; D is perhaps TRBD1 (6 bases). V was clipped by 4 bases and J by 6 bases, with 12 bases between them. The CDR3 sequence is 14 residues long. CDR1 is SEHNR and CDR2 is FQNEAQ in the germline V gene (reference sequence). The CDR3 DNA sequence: TGTGCCAGCAGCTCGGACAGTTCGGCCGGGGAGCTGTTTTTT. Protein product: CASSSDSSAGELFF.

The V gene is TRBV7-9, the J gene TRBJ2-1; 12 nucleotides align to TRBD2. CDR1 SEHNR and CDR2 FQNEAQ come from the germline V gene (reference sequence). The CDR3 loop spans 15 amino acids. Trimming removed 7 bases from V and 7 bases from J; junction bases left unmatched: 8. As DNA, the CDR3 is TGTGCCAGCACCGGAGGGCTAGCGGGAGGGAATGAGCAGTTCTTC. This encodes CASTGGLAGGNEQFF. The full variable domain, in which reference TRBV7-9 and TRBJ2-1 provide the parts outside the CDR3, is DTGVSQNPRHKITKRGQNVTFRCDPISEHNRLYWYRQTLGQGPEFLTYFQNEAQLEKSRLLSDRFSAERPKGSFSTLEIQRTEQGDSAMYLCASTGGLAGGNEQFFGPGTRLTVL.

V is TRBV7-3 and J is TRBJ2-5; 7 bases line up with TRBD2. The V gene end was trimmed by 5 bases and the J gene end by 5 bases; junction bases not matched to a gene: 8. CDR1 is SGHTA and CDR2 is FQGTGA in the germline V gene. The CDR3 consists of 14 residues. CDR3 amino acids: CASSPGGSLETQYF. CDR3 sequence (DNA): TGTGCCAGCAGCCCCGGGGGGTCCCTCGAGACCCAGTACTTC.

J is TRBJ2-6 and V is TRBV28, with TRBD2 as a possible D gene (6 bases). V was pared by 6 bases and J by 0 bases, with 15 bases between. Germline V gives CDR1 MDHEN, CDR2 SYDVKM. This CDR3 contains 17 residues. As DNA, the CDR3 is TGTGCCAGCAGGGGAGGCATACCCGACTCTGGGGCCAACGTCCTGACTTTC. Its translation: CASRGGIPDSGANVLTF.

CDR3 coding DNA: TGTGCCAGCAGCCAGGGGGGTCTAGTCACCGGGGAGCTGTTTTTT. The encoded protein is CASSQGGLVTGELFF. This chain uses TRBV14 with TRBJ2-2, with D possibly matching TRBD2 (6 bases). V lost 3 bases to trimming and J lost 4 bases, with 12 bases between them. The CDR3 contains 15 residues. Germline CDR1 SGHDN, CDR2 FVKESK. The full variable domain, with the rest looked up from reference TRBV14 and TRBJ2-2, is EAGVTQFPSHSVIEKGQTVTLRCDPISGHDNLYWYRRVMGKEIKFLLHFVKESKQDESGMPNNRFLAERTGGTYSTLKVQPAELEDSGVYFCASSQGGLVTGELFFGEGSRLTVL.

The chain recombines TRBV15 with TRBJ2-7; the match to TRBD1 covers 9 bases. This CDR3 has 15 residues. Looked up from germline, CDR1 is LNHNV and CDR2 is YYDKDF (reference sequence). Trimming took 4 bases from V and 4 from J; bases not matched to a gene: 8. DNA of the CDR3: TGTGCCACCAGCACCCCCGGGACAGGGAGGTACGAGCAGTACTTC. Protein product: CATSTPGTGRYEQYF.

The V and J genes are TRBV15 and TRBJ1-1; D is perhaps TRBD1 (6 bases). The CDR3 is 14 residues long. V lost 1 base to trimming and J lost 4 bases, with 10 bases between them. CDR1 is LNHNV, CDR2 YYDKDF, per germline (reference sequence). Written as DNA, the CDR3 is TGTGCCACCAGCAGAGGGGGGCCCCTCACTGAAGCTTTCTTT. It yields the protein CATSRGGPLTEAFF. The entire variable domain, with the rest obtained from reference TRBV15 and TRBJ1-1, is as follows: DAMVIQNPRYQVTQFGKPVTLSCSQTLNHNVMYWYQQKSSQAPKLLFHYYDKDFNNEADTPDNFQSRRPNTSFCFLDIRSPGLGDTAMYLCATSRGGPLTEAFFGQGTRLTVV.

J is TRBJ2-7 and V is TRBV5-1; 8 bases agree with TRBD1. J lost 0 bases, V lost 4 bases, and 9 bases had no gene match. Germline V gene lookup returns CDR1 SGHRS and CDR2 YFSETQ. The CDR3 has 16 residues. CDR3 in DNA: TGCGCCAGCAGCGTCGGACAGGGCAGGAGCTCCTACGAGCAGTACTTC. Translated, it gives CASSVGQGRSSYEQYF. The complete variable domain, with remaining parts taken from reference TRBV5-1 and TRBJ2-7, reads KAGVTQTPRYLIKTRGQQVTLSCSPISGHRSVSWYQQTPGQGLQFLFEYFSETQRNKGNFPGRFSGRQFSNSRSEMNVSTLELGDSALYLCASSVGQGRSSYEQYFGPGTRLTVT.

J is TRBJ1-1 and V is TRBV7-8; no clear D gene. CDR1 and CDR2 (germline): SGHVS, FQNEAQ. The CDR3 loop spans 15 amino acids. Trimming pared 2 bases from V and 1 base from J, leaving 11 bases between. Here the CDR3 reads CASSLSMFQNTEAFF. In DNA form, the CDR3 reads TGTGCCAGCAGCTTAAGCATGTTCCAGAACACTGAAGCTTTCTTT.

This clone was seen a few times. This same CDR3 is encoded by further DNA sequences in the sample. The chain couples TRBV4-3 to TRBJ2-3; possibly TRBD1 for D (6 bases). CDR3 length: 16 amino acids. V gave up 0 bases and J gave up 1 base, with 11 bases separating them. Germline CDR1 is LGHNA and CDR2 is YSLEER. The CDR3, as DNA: TGCGCCAGCAGCCAAGACGGGGCAGGGGGCACAGATACGCAGTATTTT. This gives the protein CASSQDGAGGTDTQYF.

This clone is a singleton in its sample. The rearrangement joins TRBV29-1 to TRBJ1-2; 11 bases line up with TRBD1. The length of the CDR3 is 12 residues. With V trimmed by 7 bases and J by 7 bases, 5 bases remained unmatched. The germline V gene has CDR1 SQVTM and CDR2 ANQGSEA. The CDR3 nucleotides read TGCAGCGGCGGACAGGGGGCGGTTGGCTACACCTTC. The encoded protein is CSGGQGAVGYTF.